This TCR beta chain stems from a study of OX40 agonist ivuxolimab in advanced cancers. Findings and limits, study-wide: CD4+ and CD8+ T cells in blood underwent clonal expansion by week 6 at 0.1 to 3.0 mg/kg.

Assay used: immunoSEQ multiplex PCR; TCRdb lists only in-frame clones, some missing. The data hold approximately 13,000 clones, with roughly two thirds observed a single time. If patients had autoimmune disease history or systemic immunosuppression, they were excluded. At baseline, cycle 4 day 1, and cycle 7 day 1, blood was sampled. A word on this clone: Antigen: not known.

Losses at the gene ends were 5 bases for V and 1 base for J; bases not matched to a gene: 1. CDR1 and CDR2 from the germline V gene are SGHTA and FQGTGA. CDR3 length: 13 amino acids. This TCR derives from an adult with an advanced solid tumor such as melanoma, head and neck, liver or kidney cancer. The V and J genes are TRBV7-3 and TRBJ2-5; TRBD1 aligns across 7 bases. The sample here was CD4+ or CD8+ T cells sorted from blood, taken in a trial of the OX40 agonist ivuxolimab. The CDR3 DNA reads TGTGCCAGCAGCCGGGACAGCCAAGAGACCCAGTACTTC. Translation gives CASSRDSQETQYF.